This T cell receptor beta chain was recorded in a study of blood T cell repertoires in COVID-19. As for the study in general: Nucleic acid was either cDNA or gDNA, and it came from T cells, B-cell-depleted T cells, or PBMCs.

As originally analysed: Quantification of nucleated cells was approximated via reference gene primer amplification. Here immunoSEQ multiplex PCR was the method, and the copy in TCRdb shows in-frame clones only, minus some. V, J and clone size are taken as reported in that table, and D and trimming were inferred from the DNA itself. The table has 400,000 to 450,000 clones, roughly 90% seen once. Trimming left V 5 bases short and J 4 bases short, with 9 bases between. The CDR3 is made up of 12 amino acids. Germline lookup yields CDR1 SEHNR and CDR2 FQNEAQ (reference sequence). This TCR was recovered from a woman aged 30 to 39 with active or convalescent COVID-19. The sequencing input was peripheral blood. The chain links TRBV7-9 to TRBJ2-7; the D gene is possibly TRBD1 (6 bases). DNA of the CDR3: TGTGCCAGCAGCCAGGACAGATACGAGCAGTACTTC. Translated: CASSQDRYEQYF.